The present entry profiles one T cell receptor beta chain with its context. Produced via immunoSEQ multiplex PCR; TCRdb's table is partial and in-frame only. The sample lists more than 90,000 clones; less than 85% were seen once. These data originate in a study of T cell responses to AZD1222 COVID-19 vaccine. CDR3 length: 18 residues. With 5 bases clipped from V and 1 base from J, the junction kept 14 bases outside the gene matches. The V gene's germline CDR1 is MNHEY and CDR2 SMNVEV (reference sequence). The TCR sequence derives from an adult who received the AZD1222 COVID-19 vaccine. Sequenced here: peripheral blood, sampled 28 days after the second AZD1222 dose. The chain couples TRBV27 to TRBJ1-5; 7 nucleotides match TRBD1. The CDR3: CASSKLLTGTESNQPQHF. CDR3 coding DNA: TGTGCCAGCAGTAAACTCCTGACAGGGACTGAGAGCAATCAGCCCCAGCATTTT.